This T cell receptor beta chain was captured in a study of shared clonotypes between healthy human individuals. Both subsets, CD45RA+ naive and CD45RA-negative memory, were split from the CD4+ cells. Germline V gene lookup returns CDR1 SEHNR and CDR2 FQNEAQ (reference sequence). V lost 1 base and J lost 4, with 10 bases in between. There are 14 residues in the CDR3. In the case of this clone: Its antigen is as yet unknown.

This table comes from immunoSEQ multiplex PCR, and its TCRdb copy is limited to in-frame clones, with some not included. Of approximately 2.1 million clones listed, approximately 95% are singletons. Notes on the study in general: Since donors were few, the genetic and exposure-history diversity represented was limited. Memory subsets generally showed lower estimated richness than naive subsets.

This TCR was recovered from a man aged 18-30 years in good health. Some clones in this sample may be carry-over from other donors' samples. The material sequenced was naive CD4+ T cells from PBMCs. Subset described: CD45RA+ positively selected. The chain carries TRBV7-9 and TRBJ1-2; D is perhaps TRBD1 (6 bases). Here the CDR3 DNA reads TGTGCCAGCAGCTTAGGGGGGCTAAGCTATGGCTACACCTTC. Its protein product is CASSLGGLSYGYTF.